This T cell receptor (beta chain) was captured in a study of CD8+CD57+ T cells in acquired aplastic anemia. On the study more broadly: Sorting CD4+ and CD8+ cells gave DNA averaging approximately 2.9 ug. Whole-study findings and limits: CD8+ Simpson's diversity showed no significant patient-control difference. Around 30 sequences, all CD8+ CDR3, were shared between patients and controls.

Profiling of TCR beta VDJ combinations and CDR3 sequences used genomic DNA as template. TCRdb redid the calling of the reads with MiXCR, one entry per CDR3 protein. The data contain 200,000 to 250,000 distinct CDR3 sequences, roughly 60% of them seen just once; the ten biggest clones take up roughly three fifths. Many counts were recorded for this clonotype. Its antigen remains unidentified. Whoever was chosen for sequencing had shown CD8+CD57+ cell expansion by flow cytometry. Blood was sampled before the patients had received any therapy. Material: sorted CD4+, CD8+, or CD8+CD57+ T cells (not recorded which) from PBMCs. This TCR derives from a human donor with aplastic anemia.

CDR3 amino acids: CASSLTGTNTGELFF. In DNA form, the CDR3 reads TGTGCCAGCAGTCTAACAGGGACGAACACCGGGGAGCTGTTTTTT. The chain combines TRBV27 with TRBJ2-2; TRBD1 is a possible D gene (6 bases). Germline V gene sequence: CDR1 MNHEY, CDR2 SMNVEV (reference sequence). There are 15 residues in the CDR3. Trimming pared 5 bases from V and 0 bases from J, leaving 10 bases between.